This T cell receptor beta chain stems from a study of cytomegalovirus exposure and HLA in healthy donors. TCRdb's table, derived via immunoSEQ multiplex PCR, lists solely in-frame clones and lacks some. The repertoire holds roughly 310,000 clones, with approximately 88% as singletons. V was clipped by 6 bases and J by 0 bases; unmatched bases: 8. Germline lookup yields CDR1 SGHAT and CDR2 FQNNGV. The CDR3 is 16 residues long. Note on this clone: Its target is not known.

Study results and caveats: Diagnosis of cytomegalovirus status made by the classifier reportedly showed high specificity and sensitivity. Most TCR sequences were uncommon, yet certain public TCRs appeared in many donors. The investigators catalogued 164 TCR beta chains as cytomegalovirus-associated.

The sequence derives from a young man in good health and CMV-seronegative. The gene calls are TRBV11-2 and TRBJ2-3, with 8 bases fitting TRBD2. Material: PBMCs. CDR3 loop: CASSRSGGISTDTQYF. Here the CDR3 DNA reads TGTGCCAGCAGTCGGTCGGGGGGGATAAGCACAGATACGCAGTATTTT.